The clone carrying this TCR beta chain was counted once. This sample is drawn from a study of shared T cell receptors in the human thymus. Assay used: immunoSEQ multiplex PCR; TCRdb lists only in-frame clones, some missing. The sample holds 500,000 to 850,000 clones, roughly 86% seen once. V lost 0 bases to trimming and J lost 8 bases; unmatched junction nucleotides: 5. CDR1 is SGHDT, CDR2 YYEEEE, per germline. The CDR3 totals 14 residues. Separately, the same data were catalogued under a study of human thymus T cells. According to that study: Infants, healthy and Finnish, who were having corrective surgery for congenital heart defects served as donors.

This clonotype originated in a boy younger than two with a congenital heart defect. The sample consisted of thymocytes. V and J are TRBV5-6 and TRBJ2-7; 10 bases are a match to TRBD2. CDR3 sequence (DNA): TGTGCCAGCAGCTTGGTGGCTAGCGGGGGCCAGCAGTACTTC. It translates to CASSLVASGGQQYF.